The 18 T cell receptor beta chains below come from one sample, sequenced in a study of shared clonotypes between healthy human individuals. Data came from immunoSEQ multiplex PCR; TCRdb stores just in-frame clones and leaves some out. The data show about 2.4 million clones, 80% to 95% seen once. Sequenced sample: naive CD4+ T cells from PBMCs. Indicated subset: CD45RA+ positively selected. Receptor source: a young man in good health. Some clones in this sample may be carry-over from other donors' samples.

The gene calls are TRBV19 and TRBJ1-5, with D possibly TRBD1 on 6 matching bases. Trimming left V 3 bases short and J 6 bases short, with 12 bases between. The CDR3 has 14 residues. Per germline, CDR1 LNHDA and CDR2 SQIVND (reference sequence). In DNA, the CDR3 is TGTGCCAGTAGTATGGGGTACAGGGCTCAGCCCCAGCATTTT. The encoded protein is CASSMGYRAQPQHF.

The rearrangement joins TRBV6-1 to TRBJ1-2; 8 bases map to TRBD1. This CDR3 region has 17 residues. The V and J ends lost 2 bases and 5 bases, in that order; junction bases with no gene match: 13. The germline V gene has CDR1 MNHNS and CDR2 SASEGT. CDR3 region: CASSEHGSLGTGYGYTF. The CDR3 DNA follows: TGTGCCAGCAGTGAACATGGGAGCCTAGGGACAGGATATGGCTACACCTTC.

The chain carries TRBV4-2 and TRBJ2-7; D unresolved. V lost 0 bases and J 1 base, leaving 10 bases between the germline ends. The CDR3 length is 15 residues. The germline V gene encodes CDR1 LGHNA and CDR2 YNFKEQ. Here the CDR3 DNA reads TGTGCCAGCAGCCAAGATCAGGCTGCGTCCTACGAGCAGTACTTC. Its protein product is CASSQDQAASYEQYF.

V is TRBV11-2 and J is TRBJ1-1, with a tentative D call TRBD1 (5 bases). The CDR3 is 15 residues long. Germline values: CDR1 SGHAT, CDR2 FQNNGV. Deletions cut 5 bases from V and 1 base from J, with 14 bases between. The CDR3 nucleotides are TGTGCCAGCAGCCTACAGGTACAGCAGAACACTGAAGCTTTCTTT. It yields the protein CASSLQVQQNTEAFF.

For the CDR3, the DNA is TGTGCCATTATGGGGGCCAACGTCCTGACTTTC. It encodes CAIMGANVLTF. V usage is TRBV6-6 and J usage is TRBJ2-6; D not certain. The CDR3 is 11 residues long. V lost 10 bases and J 4 bases, leaving 5 bases between the germline ends. Germline values: CDR1 MNHNY, CDR2 SVGAGI (reference sequence).

The V gene is TRBV7-2, the J gene TRBJ2-2; D is undetermined. Trimming removed 6 bases at V and 5 bases at J, with 16 bases between. Germline V gene lookup returns CDR1 SGHTA and CDR2 FQGNSA. There are 15 residues in the CDR3. The chain's CDR3 is CASRPAPHTTGELFF. The CDR3, as DNA: TGTGCCAGCAGACCCGCCCCCCATACGACCGGGGAGCTGTTTTTT.

The J gene is TRBJ1-1, the V gene TRBV28; TRBD1 aligns across 7 bases. CDR1 MDHEN and CDR2 SYDVKM come from the germline V gene. The CDR3 is 11 residues long. V shed 8 bases and J 8 bases; nucleotides not matched to a gene: 5. The CDR3 nucleotides are TGTGCCAGCCAACCGGGACAGGAAGCTTTCTTT. Protein sequence: CASQPGQEAFF.

The J gene is TRBJ1-4, the V gene TRBV5-3, with D possibly being TRBD1 (5 bases). TRBV5-3 is an ORF; its function is uncertain. Trimming cost V 4 bases and J 7 bases, with 17 bases left between them. The CDR3 loop spans 15 amino acids. CDR3 sequence: CARSRLRGWGEKLFF. CDR3 sequence (DNA): TGTGCCAGAAGCAGGCTTAGGGGTTGGGGTGAAAAACTGTTTTTT.

The chain joins TRBV5-1 to TRBJ2-4; D may be TRBD2 (5 bases). Germline assignment: CDR1 SGHRS and CDR2 YFSETQ. The CDR3 contains 15 residues. The V end lost 4 bases, the J end lost 1 base, and 12 bases lay between the germline ends. As DNA, the CDR3 is TGCGCCAGCAGCCCCACGAGCGGCGCCAAAAACATTCAGTACTTC. Translating gives CASSPTSGAKNIQYF.

The chain carries TRBV5-5 and TRBJ1-5, with TRBD1 identical over 7 bases. The germline V gene encodes CDR1 SGHKS and CDR2 YYEKEE (reference sequence). The CDR3 extends over 13 amino acids. V gave up 4 bases and J gave up 5 bases; unmatched junction bases: 3. Here the CDR3 reads CASSRDSHQPQHF. In DNA, the CDR3 is TGTGCCAGCAGCCGGGACAGCCATCAGCCCCAGCATTTT.

This clone was counted once. This chain connects TRBV7-2 to TRBJ2-7, with 9 bases fitting TRBD1. CDR3 length: 17 amino acids. Trimming removed 5 bases from V and 5 bases from J; junction bases left unmatched: 16. Germline V gene data show CDR1 as SGHTA and CDR2 as FQGNSA. As DNA, the CDR3 is TGTGCCAGCAGCCCCCTGACGTATCGGGACAGGGTCGACGAGCAGTACTTC. Translated: CASSPLTYRDRVDEQYF.

V usage is TRBV10-3 and J usage is TRBJ2-7, with 10 bases lining up with TRBD2. The V segment lost 10 bases and the J segment 1 base; nucleotides outside the gene matches: 16. The CDR3 runs to 17 residues. The germline CDR1 and CDR2 sequences are ENHRY and SYGVKD. CDR3 in amino acids: CATKQSPSGSGSYEQYF. In DNA, the CDR3 is TGTGCCACCAAACAATCCCCTAGCGGGAGTGGGTCCTACGAGCAGTACTTC.

In nucleotides, the CDR3 is TGTGCCAGCAGTGGGGACCTCGCCTACGAGCAGTACTTC. It translates to CASSGDLAYEQYF. This sequence joins TRBV2 and TRBJ2-7, with D possibly being TRBD1 or TRBD2 (5 bases each). Between the trimmed V and J ends, which lost 4 bases and 2 bases, there was a span of 9 bases. Per the germline V gene, CDR1 is SNHLY and CDR2 is FYNNEI. There are 13 residues in the CDR3.

This clone occurred once. This chain joins TRBV4-1 and TRBJ2-5; D not certain. Trimming took off 1 base at V and 2 bases at J, with 8 bases between the two ends. Germline-derived CDR1 and CDR2 are MGHRA and YSYEKL. This CDR3 is 14 amino acids long. This CDR3 reads CASSQVGLQETQYF. The CDR3 DNA reads TGCGCCAGCAGCCAAGTAGGTTTACAAGAGACCCAGTACTTC.

The V call is TRBV7-8, the J call TRBJ2-2, with D possibly TRBD1 on 6 matching bases. This CDR3 is 14 amino acids long. V dropped 7 bases and J dropped 2 bases, with 11 bases sitting between them. CDR1 is SGHVS and CDR2 is FQNEAQ in the germline V gene. The CDR3 sequence: CASKGQINTGELFF. The CDR3, as DNA: TGTGCCAGCAAAGGACAGATAAACACCGGGGAGCTGTTTTTT.

A single count supports this clone. V gene TRBV15 combines with J gene TRBJ2-1; TRBD1 is a possible D gene (5 bases). Germline V gene data show CDR1 as LNHNV and CDR2 as YYDKDF (reference sequence). V lost 5 bases to trimming and J lost 7 bases, with 12 bases between them. The CDR3 has 13 residues. CDR3 sequence: CATSGAPGNEQFF. In DNA, the CDR3 is TGTGCCACCAGCGGGGCCCCAGGGAATGAGCAGTTCTTC.

The rearrangement joins TRBV28 to TRBJ1-5, with TRBD1 matching 10 bases. Germline assignment: CDR1 MDHEN and CDR2 SYDVKM. J gave up 4 bases and V 2 bases, and 2 bases lay outside the gene matches. The CDR3 consists of 15 residues. For the CDR3, the DNA is TGTGCCAGCAGTTTAGACAGGGGGCCAAATCAGCCCCAGCATTTT. It is translated as CASSLDRGPNQPQHF. The full variable domain, with the rest looked up from reference TRBV28 and TRBJ1-5, is DVKVTQSSRYLVKRTGEKVFLECVQDMDHENMFWYRQDPGLGLRLIYFSYDVKMKEKGDIPEGYSVSREKKERFSLILESASTNQTSMYLCASSLDRGPNQPQHFGDGTRLSIL.

The chain is built from TRBV4-2 and TRBJ2-5, with D possibly TRBD1 on 5 matching bases. CDR1 is LGHNA and CDR2 is YNFKEQ in the germline V gene. V shed 0 bases and J shed 5 bases, with 13 bases lying between them. This CDR3 has 15 residues. This CDR3 reads CASSQDLSGRETQYF. The CDR3 DNA follows: TGTGCCAGCAGCCAAGATTTATCAGGGCGGGAGACCCAGTACTTC.